The present TCR beta chain was sequenced within a study of blood T cell repertoires in COVID-19. CDR1 is SNHLY, CDR2 FYNNEI, per germline. Trimming pared 7 bases from V and 2 bases from J, leaving 15 bases between. The CDR3 loop spans 15 amino acids. Seattle participants joined during active infection and were tracked over time. In the study's own analysis: Cell counts per sample came from amplifying reference gene primers. Sequencing was performed with immunoSEQ multiplex PCR; in TCRdb, only in-frame clones are kept and a portion is missing. From that table come the V and J calls and clone size; the DNA was used to work out D and trimming. The table lists approximately 240,000 clones, roughly 91% of them singletons.

The sample was peripheral blood. This receptor was obtained from a man aged 25-45 years with COVID-19, enrolled during active disease. J is TRBJ2-1 and V is TRBV2, with D possibly TRBD1 on 6 matching bases. The CDR3 DNA follows: TGTGCCAGCAATCAGCAGGGGACAACCTACAATGAGCAGTTCTTC. Translation gives CASNQQGTTYNEQFF.